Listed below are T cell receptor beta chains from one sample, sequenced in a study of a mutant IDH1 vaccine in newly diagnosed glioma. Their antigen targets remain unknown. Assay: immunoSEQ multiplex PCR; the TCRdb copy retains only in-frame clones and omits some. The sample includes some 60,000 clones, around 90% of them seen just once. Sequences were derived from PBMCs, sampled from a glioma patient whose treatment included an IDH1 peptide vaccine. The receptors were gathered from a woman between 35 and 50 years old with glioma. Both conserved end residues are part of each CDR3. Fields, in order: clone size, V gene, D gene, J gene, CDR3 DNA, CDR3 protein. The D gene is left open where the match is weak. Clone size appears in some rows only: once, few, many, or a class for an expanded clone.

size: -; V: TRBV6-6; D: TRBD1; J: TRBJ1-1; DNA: TGTGCCAGCAGTTACGCTGAGAACGTGGGACAGGGAGCTTTCTTT; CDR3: CASSYAENVGQGAFF
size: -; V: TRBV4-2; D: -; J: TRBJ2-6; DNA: TGTGCCAGCAGCCAAGATAGAGAGGAGTACTACTCTGGGGCCAACGTCCTGACTTTC; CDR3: CASSQDREEYYSGANVLTF
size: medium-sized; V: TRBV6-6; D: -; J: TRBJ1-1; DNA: TGTGCCAGCGGGGGCATGAACACTGAAGCTTTCTTT; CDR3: CASGGMNTEAFF
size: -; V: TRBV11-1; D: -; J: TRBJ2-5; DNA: TGTGCCAGCAGCAGAGAAGAGACCCAGTACTTC; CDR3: CASSREETQYF
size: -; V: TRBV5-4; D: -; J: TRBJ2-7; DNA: TGTGCCAGCAGCTTGTCGCCGTTCCAAGCCTACGAGCAGTACTTC; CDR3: CASSLSPFQAYEQYF
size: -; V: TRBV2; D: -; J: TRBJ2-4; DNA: TGTGCCAGCAGCAAAGGCATTCAGTACTTC; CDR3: CASSKGIQYF
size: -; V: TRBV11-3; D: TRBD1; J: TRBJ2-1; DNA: TGTGCCAGCAGCTTAGGGGGACAGACTAACAATGAGCAGTTCTTC; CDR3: CASSLGGQTNNEQFF
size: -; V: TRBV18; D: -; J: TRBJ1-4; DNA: TGTGCCAGCTCCAGAACAACTAATGAAAAACTGTTTTTT; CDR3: CASSRTTNEKLFF
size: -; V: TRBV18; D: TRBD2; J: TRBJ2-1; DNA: TGTGCCAGCTCACCACGATCCCAGCGGGGTATGGGCAATGAGCAGTTCTTC; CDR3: CASSPRSQRGMGNEQFF
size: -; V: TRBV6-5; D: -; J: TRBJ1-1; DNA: TGTGCCAGCAGCTGGGACTTTAACACTGAAGCTTTCTTT; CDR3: CASSWDFNTEAFF
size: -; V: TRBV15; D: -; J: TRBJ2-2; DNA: TGTGCCACCAGCAGAGGTGGGGAGCTGTTTTTT; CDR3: CATSRGGELFF
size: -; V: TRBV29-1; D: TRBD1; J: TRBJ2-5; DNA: TGCAGCGTCCTGACCCCGGGACAGGGTCAAGAGACCCAGTACTTC; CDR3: CSVLTPGQGQETQYF
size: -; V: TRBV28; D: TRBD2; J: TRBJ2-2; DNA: TGTGCCAGCAGATTAGCGGGGAACACCGGGGAGCTGTTTTTT; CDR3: CASRLAGNTGELFF
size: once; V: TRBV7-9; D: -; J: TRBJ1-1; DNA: TGTGCCAGCAGGGCCGGGACGGCGGCATTTGAAGCTTTCTTT; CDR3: CASRAGTAAFEAFF
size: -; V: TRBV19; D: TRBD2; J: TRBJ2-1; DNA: TGTGCCAGTAGTATCGCGGGAGGGTCCTACAATGAGCAGTTCTTC; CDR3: CASSIAGGSYNEQFF
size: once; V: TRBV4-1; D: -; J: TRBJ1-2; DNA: TGCGCCAGCAGCCACGGGACCGGGGTTAACTATGGCTACACCTTC; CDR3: CASSHGTGVNYGYTF
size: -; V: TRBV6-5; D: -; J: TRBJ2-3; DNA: TGTGCCAGCAGTTACTCGACGGACCCGGGGGTCGGTACGCAGTATTTT; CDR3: CASSYSTDPGVGTQYF
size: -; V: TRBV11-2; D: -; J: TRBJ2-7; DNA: TGTGCCAGCAGCTTTATTCCAGGGTCCTCCTACGAGCAGTACTTC; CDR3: CASSFIPGSSYEQYF
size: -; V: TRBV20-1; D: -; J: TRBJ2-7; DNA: TGCAGTGCTGGGGCCTCCTACGAGCAGTACTTC; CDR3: CSAGASYEQYF
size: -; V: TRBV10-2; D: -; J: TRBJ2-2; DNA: TGCGCCAGCAGTGAGTCGCGAAAGAGGTACACCGGGGAGCTGTTTTTT; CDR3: CASSESRKRYTGELFF
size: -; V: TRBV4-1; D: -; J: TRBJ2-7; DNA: TGCGCCAGCAGCCAAGATCCCGTACCCCTTTCCTACGAGCAGTACTTC; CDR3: CASSQDPVPLSYEQYF
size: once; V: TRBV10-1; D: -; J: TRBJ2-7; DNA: TGCGCCAGCAGTGAGTGGCCGGACTACGAGCAGTACTTC; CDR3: CASSEWPDYEQYF
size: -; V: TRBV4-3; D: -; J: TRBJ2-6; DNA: TGCGCCAGCAGCCAAGGGGGGGTCTCTGGGGCCAACGTCCTGACTTTC; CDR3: CASSQGGVSGANVLTF
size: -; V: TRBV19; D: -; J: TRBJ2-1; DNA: TGTGCCAGTAGTATCGGGCCCCTTCGGGGCTCCCGAAACAATGAGCAGTTCTTC; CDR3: CASSIGPLRGSRNNEQFF
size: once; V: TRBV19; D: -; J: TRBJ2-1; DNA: TGTGCCAGTAGTAAACTGGCAGAGAATGAGCAGTTCTTC; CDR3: CASSKLAENEQFF
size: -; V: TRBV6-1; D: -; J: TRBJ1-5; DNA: TGTGCCAGCAGTGGAAGTCCCAGGGCCGCCGGCGATCAGCCCCAGCATTTT; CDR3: CASSGSPRAAGDQPQHF
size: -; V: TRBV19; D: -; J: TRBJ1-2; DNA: TGTGCCAGTAGTATAGAAGGAGGGTATGGCTACACCTTC; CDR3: CASSIEGGYGYTF
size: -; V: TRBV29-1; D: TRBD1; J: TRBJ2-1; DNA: TGCAGCGCCGGGGACAGCGTTTACAATGAGCAGTTCTTC; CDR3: CSAGDSVYNEQFF